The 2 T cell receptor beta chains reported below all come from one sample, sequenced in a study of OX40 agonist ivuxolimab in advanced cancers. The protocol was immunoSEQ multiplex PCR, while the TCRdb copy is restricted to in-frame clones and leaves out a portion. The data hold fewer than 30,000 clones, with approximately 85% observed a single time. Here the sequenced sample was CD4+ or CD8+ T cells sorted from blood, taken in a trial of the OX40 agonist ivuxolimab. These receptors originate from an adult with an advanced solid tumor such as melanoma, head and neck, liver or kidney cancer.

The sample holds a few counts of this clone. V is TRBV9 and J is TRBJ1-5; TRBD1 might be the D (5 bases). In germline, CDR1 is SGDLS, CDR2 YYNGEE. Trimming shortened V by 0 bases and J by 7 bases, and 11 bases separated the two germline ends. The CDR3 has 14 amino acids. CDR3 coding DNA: TGTGCCAGCAGCGTAGGGGCAGGGATCCAGCCCCAGCATTTT. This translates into CASSVGAGIQPQHF.

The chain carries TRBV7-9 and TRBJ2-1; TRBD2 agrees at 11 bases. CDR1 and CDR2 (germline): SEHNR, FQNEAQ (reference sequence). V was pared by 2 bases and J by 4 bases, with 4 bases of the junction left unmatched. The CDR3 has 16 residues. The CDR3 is CASSLMGLAEYNEQFF. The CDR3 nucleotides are TGTGCCAGCAGCTTAATGGGACTAGCGGAATACAATGAGCAGTTCTTC.